This T cell receptor beta chain stems from a study of blood T cells in healthy people across ages. Sample-barcoded 5' priming and a J-beta primer mix drove a second PCR of roughly 7 to 11 cycles. TCRdb processed the 5' RACE reads anew with MiXCR; each CDR3 protein has one entry. The repertoire holds approximately 880,000 distinct CDR3 sequences, roughly 50% seen once, with under 15% in the top ten. J was trimmed by 7 bases and V by 1 base; bases with no gene match: 5. The CDR3 loop spans 15 amino acids. Looked up from germline, CDR1 is DFQATT and CDR2 is SNEGSKA (reference sequence). This clonotype was recorded once.

The sequenced material came from blood. This receptor was identified in a man under 40 in good health. The V call is TRBV20-1, the J call TRBJ2-1; 12 bases align to TRBD2. The CDR3 region is CSARGLAGAWNEQFF. CDR3 bases: TGCAGTGCTAGAGGACTAGCGGGAGCTTGGAATGAGCAGTTCTTC.